Each of the 3 T cell receptor beta chains below was sequenced from the same sample in a study of OX40 agonist ivuxolimab in advanced cancers. Clones were read by immunoSEQ multiplex PCR, and TCRdb kept only the in-frame ones, dropping some. The data show nearly 90,000 clones, with more than 75% seen just once and about 1.5% held by the top ten. This specimen consisted of CD4+ or CD8+ T cells sorted from blood, obtained in a trial of the OX40 agonist ivuxolimab. These receptors were taken from an adult with an advanced solid tumor such as melanoma, head and neck, liver or kidney cancer.

This chain joins TRBV19 and TRBJ2-2; 8 bases map to TRBD1. Per the germline V gene, CDR1 is LNHDA and CDR2 is SQIVND (reference sequence). The V and J ends lost 7 bases and 0 bases, in that order; junction bases with no gene match: 4. The CDR3 is made up of 15 amino acids. CDR3 DNA sequence: TGTGCCAGTAATTCGGGACAGGCGAACACCGGGGAGCTGTTTTTT. Protein product: CASNSGQANTGELFF.

The chain uses TRBV19 and TRBJ2-7; the match to TRBD1 covers 10 bases. Trimming took 4 bases from V and 1 from J; bases not matched to a gene: 7. The CDR3 spans 16 residues. Germline lookup yields CDR1 LNHDA and CDR2 SQIVND (reference sequence). CDR3 region: CASSTQGDRGSYEQYF. The CDR3 nucleotides read TGTGCCAGTAGTACCCAAGGGGACAGGGGTTCCTACGAGCAGTACTTC. The whole variable domain, filled in from reference TRBV19 and TRBJ2-7, reads DGGITQSPKYLFRKEGQNVTLSCEQNLNHDAMYWYRQDPGQGLRLIYYSQIVNDFQKGDIAEGYSVSREKKESFPLTVTSAQKNPTAFYLCASSTQGDRGSYEQYFGPGTRLTVT.

The chain recombines TRBV18 with TRBJ1-5, with 9 bases identical to TRBD1. CDR1 is KGHSH and CDR2 is LQKENI in the germline V gene. The ends lost 3 bases at V and 3 bases at J; junction bases unmatched: 6. The CDR3 runs to 16 residues. The CDR3 bases are TGTGCCAGCTCACCCCTGGGGACAGGGTACAATCAGCCCCAGCATTTT. Translating it yields CASSPLGTGYNQPQHF.